These 5 T cell receptor beta chains came from one sample sequenced in a study of blood T cells in healthy people across ages. Sample-barcoded 5' priming and a J-beta primer mix drove a second PCR of about 6 to 11 cycles. TCRdb reprocessed the 5' RACE reads with MiXCR, giving one entry per CDR3 protein. The profile shows hundreds of thousands of distinct CDR3 sequences, nearly 60% of them singletons. Input material: blood. The receptors were sampled from a man in his thirties or forties in good health.

The chain employs TRBV7-6 and TRBJ2-3; the D is unclear. The V gene's germline CDR1 is SGHVS and CDR2 FNYEAQ. The CDR3 length is 14 residues. V was cut by 3 bases and J by 0 bases, with 7 bases left in between. This CDR3 reads CASSFNPSTDTQYF. CDR3 DNA sequence: TGTGCCAGCAGCTTTAACCCTAGCACAGATACGCAGTATTTT.

The chain carries TRBV12-3 or TRBV12-4 and TRBJ2-7; 8 nucleotides agree with TRBD2. This CDR3 has 15 residues. Unmatched junction bases numbered 13, after V lost 5 bases and J lost 7 bases. In nucleotides, the CDR3 is TGTGCCAGCAGTGCCCGGGGGGGCCGATTCTATGAGCAGTACTTC. It is translated as CASSARGGRFYEQYF.

CDR3 in amino acids: CATADRESSEQYF. CDR3 nucleotide sequence: TGTGCCACCGCCGACAGGGAATCTTCCGAGCAGTACTTC. The chain joins TRBV10-3 to TRBJ2-7, with 7 bases identical to TRBD1. The CDR3 covers 13 residues. Germline-derived CDR1 and CDR2 are ENHRY and SYGVKD. V was clipped by 10 bases and J by 6 bases; unmatched bases: 12.

V and J are TRBV6-1 and TRBJ2-4; D is unclear. The J call may be wrong; the DNA end is better matched by TRBJ2-7. The CDR3 is made up of 14 amino acids. From germline, CDR1 is MNHNS and CDR2 SASEGT. As DNA, the CDR3 is TGTGCCAGCAACTCCTGGACCGCGACCTACGAGCAGTACTTC. This sequence encodes CASNSWTATYEQYF.

CDR3 DNA sequence: TGTGCCAGCAGCTTACAGATCGGTAATGAGCAGTTCTTC. This encodes CASSLQIGNEQFF. J is TRBJ2-1 and V is TRBV7-6; D is ambiguous. This CDR3 is 13 amino acids long. V lost 2 bases and J 7 bases, leaving 9 bases between the germline ends. Germline V gene lookup returns CDR1 SGHVS and CDR2 FNYEAQ.